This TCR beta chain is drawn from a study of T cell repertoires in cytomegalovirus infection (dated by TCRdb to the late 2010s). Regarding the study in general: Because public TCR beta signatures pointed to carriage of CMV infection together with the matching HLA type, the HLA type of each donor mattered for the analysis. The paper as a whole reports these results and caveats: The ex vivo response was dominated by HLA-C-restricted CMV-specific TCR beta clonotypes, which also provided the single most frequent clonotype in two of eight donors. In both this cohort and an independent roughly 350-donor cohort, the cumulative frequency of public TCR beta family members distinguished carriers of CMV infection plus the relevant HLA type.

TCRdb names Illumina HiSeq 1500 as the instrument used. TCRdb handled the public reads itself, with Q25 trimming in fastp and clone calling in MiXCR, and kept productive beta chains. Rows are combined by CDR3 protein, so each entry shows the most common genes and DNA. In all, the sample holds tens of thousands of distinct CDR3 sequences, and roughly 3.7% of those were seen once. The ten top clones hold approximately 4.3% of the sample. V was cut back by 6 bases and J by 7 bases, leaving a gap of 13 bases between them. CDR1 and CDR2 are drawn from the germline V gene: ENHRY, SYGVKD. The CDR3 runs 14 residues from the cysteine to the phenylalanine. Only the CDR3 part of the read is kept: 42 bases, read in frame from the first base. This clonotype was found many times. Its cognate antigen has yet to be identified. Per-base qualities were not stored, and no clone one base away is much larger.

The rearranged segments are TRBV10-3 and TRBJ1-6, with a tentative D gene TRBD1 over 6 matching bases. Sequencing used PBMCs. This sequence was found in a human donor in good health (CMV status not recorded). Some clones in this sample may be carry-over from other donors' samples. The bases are TGTGCCATCAGGGCCGGACAGAACAATTCACCCCTCCACTTT. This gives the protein CAIRAGQNNSPLHF.